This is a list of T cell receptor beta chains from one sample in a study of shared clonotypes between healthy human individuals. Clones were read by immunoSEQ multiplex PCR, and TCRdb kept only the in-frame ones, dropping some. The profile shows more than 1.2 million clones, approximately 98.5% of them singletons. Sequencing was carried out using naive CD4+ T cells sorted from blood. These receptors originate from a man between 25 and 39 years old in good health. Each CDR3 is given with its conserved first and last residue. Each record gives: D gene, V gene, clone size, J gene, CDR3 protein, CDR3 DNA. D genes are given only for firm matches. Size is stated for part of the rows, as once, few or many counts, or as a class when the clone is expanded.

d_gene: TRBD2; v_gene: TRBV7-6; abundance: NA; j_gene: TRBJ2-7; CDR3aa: CASSWTRGLGYEQYF; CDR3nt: TGTGCCAGCAGCTGGACTAGGGGACTAGGCTACGAGCAGTACTTC
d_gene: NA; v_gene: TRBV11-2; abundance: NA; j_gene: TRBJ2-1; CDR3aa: CASSLGLSEQFF; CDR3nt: TGTGCCAGCAGCTTAGGACTCTCCGAGCAGTTCTTC
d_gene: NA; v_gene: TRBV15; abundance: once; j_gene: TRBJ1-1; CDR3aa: CATSRVTGNTEAFF; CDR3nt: TGTGCCACCAGCAGAGTTACAGGGAACACTGAAGCTTTCTTT
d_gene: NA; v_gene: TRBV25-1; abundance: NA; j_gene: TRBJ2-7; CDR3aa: CASSATGPYEQYF; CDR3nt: TGTGCCAGCAGTGCGACAGGTCCCTACGAGCAGTACTTC
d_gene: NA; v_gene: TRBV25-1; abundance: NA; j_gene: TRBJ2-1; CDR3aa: CASTPRTGYNEQFF; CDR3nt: TGTGCCAGCACTCCCCGGACGGGGTACAATGAGCAGTTCTTC
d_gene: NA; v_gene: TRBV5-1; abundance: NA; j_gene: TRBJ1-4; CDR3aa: CASSPTAATNEKLFF; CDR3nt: TGCGCCAGCAGCCCGACAGCGGCGACTAATGAAAAACTGTTTTTT
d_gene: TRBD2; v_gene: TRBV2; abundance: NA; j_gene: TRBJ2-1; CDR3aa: CASSALAGETEQFF; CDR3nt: TGTGCCAGCAGTGCACTAGCGGGGGAGACGGAGCAGTTCTTC
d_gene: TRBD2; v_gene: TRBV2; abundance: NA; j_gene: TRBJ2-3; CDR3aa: CASASGRAGTDTQYF; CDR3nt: TGTGCCAGCGCTAGCGGGAGGGCCGGGACAGATACGCAGTATTTT
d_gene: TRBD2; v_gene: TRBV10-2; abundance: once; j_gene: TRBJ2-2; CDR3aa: CACRTSGSPGELFF; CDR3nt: TGCGCCTGTAGGACTAGCGGGAGTCCCGGGGAGCTGTTTTTT
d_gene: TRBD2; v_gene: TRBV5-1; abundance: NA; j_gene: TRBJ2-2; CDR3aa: CASSLVGGSSTGELFF; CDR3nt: TGCGCCAGCAGCTTGGTTGGCGGGAGCAGCACCGGGGAGCTGTTTTTT
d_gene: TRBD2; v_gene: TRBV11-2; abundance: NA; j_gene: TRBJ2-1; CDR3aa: CASSSGLAGAYNEQFF; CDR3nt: TGTGCCAGCAGCTCGGGACTAGCGGGAGCATACAATGAGCAGTTCTTC
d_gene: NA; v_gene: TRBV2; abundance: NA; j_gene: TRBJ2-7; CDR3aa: CASSGTYEQYF; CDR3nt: TGTGCCAGCAGTGGTACCTACGAGCAGTACTTC
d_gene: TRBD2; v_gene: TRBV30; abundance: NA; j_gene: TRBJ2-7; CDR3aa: CAWSRLAGEQYF; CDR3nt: TGTGCCTGGAGTAGGCTAGCGGGGGAGCAGTACTTC
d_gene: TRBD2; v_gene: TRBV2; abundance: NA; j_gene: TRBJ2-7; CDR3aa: CASRPSGLAVDEQYF; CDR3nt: TGTGCCAGCCGGCCCTCGGGACTAGCTGTCGACGAGCAGTACTTC
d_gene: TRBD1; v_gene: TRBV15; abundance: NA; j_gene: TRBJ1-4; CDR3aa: CATAPAGGALFEKLFF; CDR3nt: TGTGCCACAGCACCGGCAGGGGGCGCATTATTCGAAAAACTGTTTTTT
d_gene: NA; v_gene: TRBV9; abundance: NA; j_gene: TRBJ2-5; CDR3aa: CASSVKVNQETQYF; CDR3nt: TGTGCCAGCAGCGTAAAGGTCAACCAAGAGACCCAGTACTTC
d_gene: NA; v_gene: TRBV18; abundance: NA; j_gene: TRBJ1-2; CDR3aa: CASSPPTYTYGYTF; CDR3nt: TGTGCCAGCTCACCACCGACCTATACCTATGGCTACACCTTC
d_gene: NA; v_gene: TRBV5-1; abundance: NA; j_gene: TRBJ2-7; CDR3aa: CASSLESRAGYEQYF; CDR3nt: TGCGCCAGCAGCTTGGAGTCGCGGGCAGGTTACGAGCAGTACTTC
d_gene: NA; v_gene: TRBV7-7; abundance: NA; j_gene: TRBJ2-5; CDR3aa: CASSLGTGQETQYF; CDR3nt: TGTGCCAGCAGCTTAGGTACAGGACAAGAGACCCAGTACTTC
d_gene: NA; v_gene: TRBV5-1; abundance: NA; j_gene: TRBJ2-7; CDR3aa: CASRVGHSPDEQYF; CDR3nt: TGCGCCAGCAGGGTGGGACATAGCCCCGACGAGCAGTACTTC
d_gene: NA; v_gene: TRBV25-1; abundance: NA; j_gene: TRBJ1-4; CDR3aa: CASSEYRSPATNEKLFF; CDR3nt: TGTGCCAGCAGTGAATATCGGTCTCCTGCAACTAATGAAAAACTGTTTTTT
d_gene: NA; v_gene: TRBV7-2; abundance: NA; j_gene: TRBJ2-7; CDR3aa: CASSFPGLAYEQYF; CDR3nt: TGTGCCAGCAGCTTTCCAGGATTAGCCTACGAGCAGTACTTC
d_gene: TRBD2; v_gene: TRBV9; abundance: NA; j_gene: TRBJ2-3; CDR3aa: CASSALAGSSTDTQYF; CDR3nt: TGTGCCAGCAGCGCCCTAGCGGGATCTAGCACAGATACGCAGTATTTT